Below are 21 T cell receptor beta chains sequenced from a single sample in a study of blood T cell repertoires in COVID-19. The assay was immunoSEQ multiplex PCR, and TCRdb's table has in-frame clones only and misses some. Here the sample spans 110,000 or so clones, over 75% being singletons. The sequenced sample consisted of peripheral blood. All receptors come from a man aged 45-65 years with acute or convalescent COVID-19.

This clone is a singleton in its sample. The rearrangement uses TRBV19 and TRBJ2-1; D possibly corresponds to TRBD1 (5 bases). The CDR3 covers 15 residues. CDR1 is LNHDA, CDR2 SQIVND, per germline (reference sequence). V was pared by 2 bases and J by 2 bases, with 10 bases between. DNA for the CDR3: TGTGCCAGTAGTATAAGGGGCCTAGCCTACAATGAGCAGTTCTTC. It encodes CASSIRGLAYNEQFF.

V usage is TRBV5-4 and J usage is TRBJ2-5, with D unclear. Germline values: CDR1 SGHNT, CDR2 YYREEE (reference sequence). There are 14 residues in the CDR3. Trimming stripped 4 bases from V and 5 bases from J, with 15 bases between. The DNA of the CDR3 is TGTGCCAGCAGCCGATCACGTCGCCAGGAGACCCAGTACTTC. It yields the protein CASSRSRRQETQYF.

The chain has TRBV2 and TRBJ1-1, with 8 bases lining up with TRBD1. J gave up 11 bases and V 0 bases, and 23 bases lay outside the gene matches. The germline CDR1 and CDR2 sequences are SNHLY and FYNNEI. The CDR3 spans 19 residues. CDR3 protein: CASSEALHGTGARKKMAFF. The CDR3, as DNA: TGTGCCAGCAGTGAAGCGCTTCACGGGACAGGTGCCAGGAAGAAAATGGCTTTCTTT.

There are a few counts of this clone. The V gene is TRBV6-4, the J gene TRBJ2-1; tentatively, D is TRBD2 (5 bases). This CDR3 has 13 amino acids. Deletions cut 3 bases from V and 6 bases from J, with 9 bases between. Germline assignment: CDR1 MRHNA and CDR2 SNTAGT. The CDR3 sequence is CASSDRDLNEQFF. CDR3 nucleotides: TGTGCCAGCAGTGATCGGGATCTCAATGAGCAGTTCTTC.

This clone was observed a handful of times. CDR3 coding DNA: TGTGCCAGCAGCTTCAGGGGGAGCGGGGAGCTGTTTTTT. This codes for CASSFRGSGELFF. This sequence joins TRBV5-4 and TRBJ2-2, with 7 bases fitting TRBD1. The CDR3 totals 13 residues. Germline trimming cut 2 bases from V and 7 bases from J; bases unmatched to any gene: 2. CDR1 and CDR2 from the germline V gene are SGHNT and YYREEE (reference sequence).

DNA for the CDR3: TGTGCCAGCAGAGAGGGACAGGGGACGAACACTGAAGCTTTCTTT. This translates into CASREGQGTNTEAFF. The chain is built from TRBV9 and TRBJ1-1; the match to TRBD1 covers 10 bases. J was trimmed by 1 base and V by 5 bases; bases with no gene match: 5. Germline V gene data show CDR1 as SGDLS and CDR2 as YYNGEE. There are 15 residues in the CDR3.

This clone has a handful of counts. The chain employs TRBV10-2 and TRBJ1-3, with 7 bases aligning to TRBD1. The CDR3 contains 15 residues. The trim removed 2 bases at V and 0 bases at J, leaving 1 base unmatched. The germline V gene has CDR1 WSHSY and CDR2 SAAADI. The CDR3 region is CASSEGQVSGNTIYF. Written as DNA, the CDR3 is TGCGCCAGCAGTGAGGGACAGGTCTCTGGAAACACCATATATTTT.

This clone was observed once. The chain is built from TRBV7-2 and TRBJ2-7; TRBD2 might be the D (6 bases). Between the trimmed V and J ends, which lost 4 bases and 2 bases, there was a span of 15 bases. Germline-derived CDR1 and CDR2 are SGHTA and FQGNSA. The CDR3 runs 15 residues. CDR3 loop: CASSSAGHKAYEQYF. In DNA form, the CDR3 reads TGTGCCAGCAGCTCGGCGGGGCATAAGGCCTACGAGCAGTACTTC.

The rearrangement links TRBV6-1 to TRBJ2-7; D not resolved. This CDR3 has 15 residues. The ends were cut back, 1 base at V and 6 bases at J, with 16 bases in the middle. Germline V CDR1 and CDR2: MNHNS, SASEGT. This chain's CDR3 is CASSEVGLSLGEQYV. DNA of the CDR3: TGTGCCAGCAGTGAAGTCGGGTTGAGTTTGGGCGAGCAGTACGTC.

This clone has only a few counts. V and J are TRBV6-2 or TRBV6-3 and TRBJ2-1, with 9 bases identical to TRBD2. V trimming: 0 bases; J trimming: 5 bases; junction bases outside the gene matches: 8. The CDR3 loop spans 17 amino acids. Germline CDR1 is MNHEY and CDR2 is SVGEGT. The CDR3 region has the DNA TGTGCCAGCAGTTACTCGCGTCTAGCGGGGAAAAACAATGAGCAGTTCTTC. It translates to CASSYSRLAGKNNEQFF.

The chain has TRBV21-1 and TRBJ2-3; the table's TRBD2 call for D was not verified on the DNA. TRBV21-1 is annotated as a pseudogene. This CDR3 region has 14 residues. CDR3 nucleotides: TGTGCCAGCAGCAAAGCGGGGGGGACAGATACGCAGTATTTT. As protein: CASSKAGGTDTQYF.

The V gene is TRBV29-1, the J gene TRBJ1-1; D is unresolved. V was clipped by 7 bases and J by 0 bases, with 9 bases between them. The CDR3 spans 12 residues. Germline loops: CDR1 SQVTM, CDR2 ANQGSEA. CDR3 protein: CSGARMNTEAFF. The CDR3 DNA reads as TGCAGCGGGGCCAGAATGAACACTGAAGCTTTCTTT.

The chain links TRBV6-5 to TRBJ1-6; 7 bases are shared with TRBD1. J lost 9 bases, V lost 6 bases, and 5 bases had no gene match. Germline V gene sequence: CDR1 MNHEY, CDR2 SVGAGI. There are 13 residues in the CDR3. CDR3 DNA sequence: TGTGCCAGCAGGACAGGGATTCGTTCACCCCTCCACTTT. Translation gives CASRTGIRSPLHF.

This clone turned up a few times. The chain combines TRBV28 with TRBJ2-4; 11 bases map to TRBD1. Germline CDR1 is MDHEN and CDR2 is SYDVKM. This CDR3 contains 14 residues. Losses at the gene ends were 5 bases for V and 8 bases for J; bases not matched to a gene: 5. The CDR3 protein is CASSPGTGGYIQYF. Written as DNA, the CDR3 is TGTGCCAGCAGTCCCGGGACAGGGGGTTACATTCAGTACTTC.

The chain links TRBV11-3 to TRBJ2-2; 7 bases map to TRBD1. The length of the CDR3 is 14 residues. V gave up 5 bases and J gave up 7 bases; unmatched junction bases: 7. CDR1 is SGHNT and CDR2 is YENEEA in the germline V gene. CDR3 loop: CASSQGTVNGELFF. CDR3 in DNA: TGTGCCAGCAGCCAAGGGACAGTAAACGGGGAGCTGTTTTTT.

The rearrangement links TRBV5-1 to TRBJ1-2, with D possibly being TRBD1 (6 bases). There are 13 residues in the CDR3. Between the trimmed V and J ends, which lost 3 bases and 5 bases, there was a span of 11 bases. Germline CDR1 reads SGHRS; CDR2 reads YFSETQ. CDR3: CASSSPGQYGYTF. The CDR3 DNA sequence: TGCGCCAGCAGCTCGCCGGGACAATATGGCTACACCTTC.

V is TRBV5-1 and J is TRBJ2-1, with 10 bases fitting TRBD2. V lost 2 bases and J lost 4; bases outside the gene matches: 3. Germline loops: CDR1 SGHRS, CDR2 YFSETQ. The CDR3 sequence is 15 residues long. CDR3 DNA: TGCGCCAGCAGCTTAAGCGGGGGGGATTACAATGAGCAGTTCTTC. It yields the protein CASSLSGGDYNEQFF.

This chain uses TRBV29-1 with TRBJ2-1; TRBD1 might be the D (6 bases). The length of the CDR3 is 14 residues. Germline lookup yields CDR1 SQVTM and CDR2 ANQGSEA. V shed 7 bases and J shed 7 bases, with 20 bases lying between them. The chain's CDR3 is CSATGRGQRNEQFF. The CDR3 region has the DNA TGCAGCGCCACGGGCAGGGGCCAAAGGAATGAGCAGTTCTTC.

The J gene is TRBJ1-2, the V gene TRBV5-4; D uncertain. The CDR3 is made up of 12 amino acids. Germline V CDR1 and CDR2: SGHNT, YYREEE (reference sequence). The V end lost 3 bases, the J end lost 8 bases, and 11 bases lay between the germline ends. The CDR3 loop is CASSSGVGGYTF. CDR3 nucleotides: TGTGCCAGCAGCTCCGGGGTCGGGGGCTACACCTTC. Complete variable domain (other parts from reference TRBV5-4 and TRBJ1-2): ETGVTQSPTHLIKTRGQQVTLRCSSQSGHNTVSWYQQALGQGPQFIFQYYREEENGRGNFPPRFSGLQFPNYSSELNVNALELDDSALYLCASSSGVGGYTFGSGTRLTVV.

The J gene is TRBJ1-6, the V gene TRBV27; no clear D gene. V was clipped by 3 bases and J by 7 bases, with 4 bases between them. This CDR3 has 12 amino acids. Germline V CDR1 and CDR2: MNHEY, SMNVEV (reference sequence). CDR3 bases: TGTGCCAGCAGTTTGGCCAATTCACCCCTCCACTTT. Protein sequence: CASSLANSPLHF.

There are a few counts of this clone. The rearrangement joins TRBV3-1 (or the pseudogene TRBV3-2) to TRBJ2-3; D is possibly TRBD2 (6 bases). Between the trimmed V and J ends, which lost 4 bases and 9 bases, there was a span of 11 bases. The CDR3 runs to 12 residues. Germline CDR1 is LGHDT and CDR2 is YNNKEL (reference sequence). The CDR3 region has the DNA TGTGCCAGCAGCCTCGGAGGGTGGACGCAGTATTTT. Its protein product is CASSLGGWTQYF.